A single TCR beta chain is shown here with its context. Losses at the gene ends were 5 bases for V and 7 bases for J; bases not matched to a gene: 3. The CDR3 consists of 12 residues. Germline V CDR1 and CDR2: GTSNPN, SVGIG (reference sequence). This specimen comes from a study of blood T cell repertoires in COVID-19. Study-wide context: Sites across the United States, Italy and Spain contributed samples from acute and convalescent COVID-19. Nucleic acid was either cDNA or gDNA, and it came from T cells, B-cell-depleted T cells, or PBMCs.

The repertoire was sequenced with immunoSEQ multiplex PCR; TCRdb's copy has only in-frame clones and lacks some. Found here are about 280,000 clones, around 86% of them singletons; the top ten hold about an eighth. The source of this sequence is a human donor in a cohort sampled during active COVID-19. V is TRBV30 and J is TRBJ2-2; 8 nucleotides match TRBD2. Sequencing used peripheral blood. This CDR3 is CAWGREVGELFF. CDR3 coding DNA: TGTGCCTGGGGGCGGGAGGTCGGGGAGCTGTTTTTT.